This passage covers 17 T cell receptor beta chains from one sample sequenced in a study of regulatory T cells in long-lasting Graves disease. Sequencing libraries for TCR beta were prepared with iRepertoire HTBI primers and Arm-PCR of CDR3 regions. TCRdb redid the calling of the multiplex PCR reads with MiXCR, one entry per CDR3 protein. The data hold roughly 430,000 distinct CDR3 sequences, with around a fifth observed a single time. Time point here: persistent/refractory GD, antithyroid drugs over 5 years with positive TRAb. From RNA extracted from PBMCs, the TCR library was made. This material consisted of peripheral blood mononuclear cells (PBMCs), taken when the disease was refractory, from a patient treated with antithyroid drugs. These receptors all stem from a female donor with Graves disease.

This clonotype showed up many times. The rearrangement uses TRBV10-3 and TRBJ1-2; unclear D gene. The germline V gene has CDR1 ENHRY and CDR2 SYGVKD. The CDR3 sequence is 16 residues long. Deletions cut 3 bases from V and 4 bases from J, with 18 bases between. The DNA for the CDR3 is TGTGCCATCAGTGACTCCAGAAAGGACGGCTCCTATGGCTACACCTTC. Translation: CAISDSRKDGSYGYTF.

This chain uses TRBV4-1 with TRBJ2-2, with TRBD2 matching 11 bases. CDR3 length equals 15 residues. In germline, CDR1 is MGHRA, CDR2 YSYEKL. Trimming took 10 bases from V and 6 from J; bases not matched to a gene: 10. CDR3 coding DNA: TGCGCCACTAAACCCCTAGCGGGAGGCCCCGGGGAGCTGTTTTTT. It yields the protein CATKPLAGGPGELFF.

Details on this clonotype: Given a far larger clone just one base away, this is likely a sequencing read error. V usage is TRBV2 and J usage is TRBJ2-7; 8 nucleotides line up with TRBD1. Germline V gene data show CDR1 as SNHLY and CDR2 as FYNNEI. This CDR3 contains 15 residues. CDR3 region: CASRPGTGGPYEQCF. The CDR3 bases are TGTGCCAGCAGACCTGGGACAGGTGGACCCTACGAGCAGTGCTTC.

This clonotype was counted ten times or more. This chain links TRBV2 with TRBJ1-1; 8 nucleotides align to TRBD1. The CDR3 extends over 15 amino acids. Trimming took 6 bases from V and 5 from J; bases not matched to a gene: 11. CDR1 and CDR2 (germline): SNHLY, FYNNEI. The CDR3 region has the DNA TGTGCCAGCAGGGAACTGGACAGGGTAGGAACTGAAGCTTTCTTT. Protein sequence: CASRELDRVGTEAFF.

The CDR3 DNA sequence: TGTGCCAGCAGCCCGCTTGGGCAGGGGCTCTCCTCCTACGAGCAGTACTTC. Amino acids: CASSPLGQGLSSYEQYF. This chain links TRBV7-9 with TRBJ2-7, with a possible D match to TRBD1 (6 bases). Deletions cut 5 bases from V and 0 bases from J, with 20 bases between. The CDR3 runs to 17 residues. Germline V gene sequence: CDR1 SEHNR, CDR2 FQNEAQ (reference sequence).

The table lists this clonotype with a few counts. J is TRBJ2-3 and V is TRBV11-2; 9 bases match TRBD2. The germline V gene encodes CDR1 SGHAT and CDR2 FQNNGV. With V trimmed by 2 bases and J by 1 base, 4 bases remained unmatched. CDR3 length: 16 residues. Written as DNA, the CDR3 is TGTGCCAGCAGCTTAACGCGACTAGCGGGCACAGATACGCAGTATTTT. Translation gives CASSLTRLAGTDTQYF.

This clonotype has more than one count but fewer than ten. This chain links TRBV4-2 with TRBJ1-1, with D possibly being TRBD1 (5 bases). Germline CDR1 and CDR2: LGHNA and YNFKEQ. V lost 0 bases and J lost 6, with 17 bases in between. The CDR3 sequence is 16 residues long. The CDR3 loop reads CASSQDFREGSPEAFF. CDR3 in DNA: TGTGCCAGCAGCCAAGATTTCAGGGAGGGTTCCCCTGAAGCTTTCTTT.

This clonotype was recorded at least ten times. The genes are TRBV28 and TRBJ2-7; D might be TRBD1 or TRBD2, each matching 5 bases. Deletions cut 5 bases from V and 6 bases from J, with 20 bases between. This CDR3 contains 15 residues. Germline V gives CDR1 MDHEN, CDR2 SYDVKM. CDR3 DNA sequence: TGTGCCAGCAGTCCGCCGGATCGAGCAGGGACCGAGCAGTACTTC. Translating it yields CASSPPDRAGTEQYF.

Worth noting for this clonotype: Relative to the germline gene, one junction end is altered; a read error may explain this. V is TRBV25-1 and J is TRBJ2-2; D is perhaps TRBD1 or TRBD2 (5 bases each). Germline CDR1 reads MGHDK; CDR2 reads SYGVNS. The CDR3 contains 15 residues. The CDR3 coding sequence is TGTGCCAGCAGTGTGCCCGGGACCGAACACCGGGGAGCTGTTTTT. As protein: CASSVPGTEHRGAVF.

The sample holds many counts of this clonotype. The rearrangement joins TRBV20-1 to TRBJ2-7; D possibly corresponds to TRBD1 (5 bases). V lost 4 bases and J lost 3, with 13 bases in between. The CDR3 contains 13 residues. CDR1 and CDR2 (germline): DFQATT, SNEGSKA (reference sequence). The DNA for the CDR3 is TGCAGTGCTATACGACAGACAAACTACGAGCAGTACTTC. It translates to CSAIRQTNYEQYF.

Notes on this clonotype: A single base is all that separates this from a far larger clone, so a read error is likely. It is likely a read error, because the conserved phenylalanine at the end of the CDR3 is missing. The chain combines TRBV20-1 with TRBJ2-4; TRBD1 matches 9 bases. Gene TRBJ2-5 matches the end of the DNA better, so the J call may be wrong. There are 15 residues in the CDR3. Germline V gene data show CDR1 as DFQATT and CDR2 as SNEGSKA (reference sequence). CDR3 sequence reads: CSARATGGEIETQYL. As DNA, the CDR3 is TGCAGTGCTAGAGCTACAGGGGGCGAGATAGAGACCCAGTACCTC.

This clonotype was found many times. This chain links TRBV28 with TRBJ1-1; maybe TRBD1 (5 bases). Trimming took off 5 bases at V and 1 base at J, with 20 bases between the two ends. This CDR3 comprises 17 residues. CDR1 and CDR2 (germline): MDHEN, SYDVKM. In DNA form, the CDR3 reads TGTGCCAGCAGTATCTTCGGGTTAGGGGCGAAGAACACTGAAGCTTTCTTT. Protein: CASSIFGLGAKNTEAFF.

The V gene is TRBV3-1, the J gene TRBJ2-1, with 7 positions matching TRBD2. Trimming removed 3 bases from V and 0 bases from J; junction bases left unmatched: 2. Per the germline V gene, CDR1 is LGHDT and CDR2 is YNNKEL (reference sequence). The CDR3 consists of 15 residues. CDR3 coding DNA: TGTGCCAGCAGCCAGACTAGCACCTCCTACAATGAGCAGTTCTTC. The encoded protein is CASSQTSTSYNEQFF.

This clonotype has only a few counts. The CDR3 region has the DNA TGTGCCAGCAGCCGAACCCAGGGTTCAGGGGCCTACGAGCAGTACTTC. This codes for CASSRTQGSGAYEQYF. The chain is built from TRBV3-1 and TRBJ2-7; D possibly corresponds to TRBD1 (6 bases). Germline V lookup: CDR1 LGHDT, CDR2 YNNKEL (reference sequence). The CDR3 is 16 residues long. With 4 bases removed from V and 2 bases from J, the gap between germline ends came to 18 bases.

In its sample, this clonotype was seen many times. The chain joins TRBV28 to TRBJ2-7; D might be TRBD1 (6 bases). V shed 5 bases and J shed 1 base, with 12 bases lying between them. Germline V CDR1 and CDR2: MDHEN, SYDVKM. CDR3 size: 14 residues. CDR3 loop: CASSVRDNSYEQYF. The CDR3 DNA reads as TGTGCCAGCAGTGTACGGGACAATTCCTACGAGCAGTACTTC. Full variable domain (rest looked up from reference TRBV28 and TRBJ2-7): DVKVTQSSRYLVKRTGEKVFLECVQDMDHENMFWYRQDPGLGLRLIYFSYDVKMKEKGDIPEGYSVSREKKERFSLILESASTNQTSMYLCASSVRDNSYEQYFGPGTRLTVT.

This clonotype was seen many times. In nucleotides, the CDR3 is TGTGCCAGCAATCCAGTGGGACAGGGTAACACCGGGGAGCTGTTTTTT. This codes for CASNPVGQGNTGELFF. This chain joins TRBV28 and TRBJ2-2; 9 nucleotides line up with TRBD1. Germline CDR1 MDHEN, CDR2 SYDVKM. The trim removed 7 bases at V and 2 bases at J, leaving 8 bases unmatched. There are 16 residues in the CDR3.

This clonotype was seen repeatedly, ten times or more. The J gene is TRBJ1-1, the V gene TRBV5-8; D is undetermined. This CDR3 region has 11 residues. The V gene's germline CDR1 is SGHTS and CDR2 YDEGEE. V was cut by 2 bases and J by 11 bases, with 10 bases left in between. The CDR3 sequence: CASSFRTAAFF. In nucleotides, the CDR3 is TGTGCCAGCAGCTTCCGGACTGCGGCTTTCTTT.